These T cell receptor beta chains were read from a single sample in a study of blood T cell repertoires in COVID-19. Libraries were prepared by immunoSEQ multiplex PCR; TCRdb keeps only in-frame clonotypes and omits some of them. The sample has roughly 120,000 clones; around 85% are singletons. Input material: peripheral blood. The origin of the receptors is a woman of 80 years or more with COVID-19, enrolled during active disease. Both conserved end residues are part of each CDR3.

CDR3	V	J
CASSLGGKDEQFF	TRBV7-3	TRBJ2-1
CASSPRVGARSDTQYF	TRBV11-2	TRBJ2-3
CASSVTSGTQETQYF	TRBV9	TRBJ2-5
CASTNTYGIMNTEAFF	TRBV5-5	TRBJ1-1
CASSESADGRLLKNIQYF	TRBV10-1	TRBJ2-4
CASSTQGAGNTIYF	TRBV7-2	TRBJ1-3
CASSFRAGNTIYF	TRBV19	TRBJ1-3
CASSAGPSYEQYF	TRBV5-1	TRBJ2-7
CASSPSSVSGANVLTF	TRBV19	TRBJ2-6
CASSTRGERTSEAYEQYF	TRBV4-1	TRBJ2-7
CASRPGQGARSYEQYF	TRBV6-6	TRBJ2-7
CASSPRQGAEAFF	TRBV6-5	TRBJ1-1
CASIRTSGSYEQYF	TRBV28	TRBJ2-7
CAIRGPGVADSGANVLTF	TRBV10-3	TRBJ2-6
CASSPGQGNYEQYF	TRBV5-1	TRBJ2-7
CASSAGGPNTGELFF	TRBV3-1/TRBV3-2	TRBJ2-2
CASSLFGRGSTEAFF	TRBV27	TRBJ1-1
CASSSGTGPGELFF	TRBV6-5	TRBJ2-2
CASNLGQGHGYTF	TRBV12-3/TRBV12-4	TRBJ1-2
CASSPDLAGNQPQHF	TRBV6-5	TRBJ1-5
CASSQAQLAGGPYEQYF	TRBV4-3	TRBJ2-7
CASSARGTQPQHF	TRBV9	TRBJ1-5
CASSEVGAQYF	TRBV25-1	TRBJ2-7
CASSPGLAVTDTQYF	TRBV5-8	TRBJ2-3
CASSSTTSYSTDTQYF	TRBV11-1	TRBJ2-3
CASSEFAGDGNTQYF	TRBV2	TRBJ2-3
CASGEPGQSGKLFF	TRBV5-1	TRBJ1-4
CASSQVRDTQYF	TRBV3-1/TRBV3-2	TRBJ2-3
CASSVGQGANYGYTF	TRBV9	TRBJ1-2
CASSGSGQPQAFF	TRBV19	TRBJ1-1
CASSHLAGGPATQYF	TRBV4-3	TRBJ2-3
CASSLHLDSRNEQFF	TRBV28	TRBJ2-1
CASSFQRQGETQYF	TRBV11-1	TRBJ2-5
CASSAGTSGRRGYEQYF	TRBV7-2	TRBJ2-7
CASSPRRSAATGELFF	TRBV18	TRBJ2-2
CASSPGQADNSPLHF	TRBV18	TRBJ1-6
CAIRGQGDTGELFF	TRBV10-3	TRBJ2-2
CASSLDPSRMQYF	TRBV7-2	TRBJ2-7
CASKGVGNYGYTF	TRBV6-5	TRBJ1-2
CATTGHVNSPLHF	TRBV6-5	TRBJ1-6
CASSLGSSGPYEQYF	TRBV7-9	TRBJ2-7
CASGRRNSPAEQYF	TRBV2	TRBJ2-7
CASSPLPRGGSGANVLTF	TRBV6-6	TRBJ2-6
CASSAAGPSYNEQFF	TRBV6-5	TRBJ2-1